A single sample gave rise to the 21 T cell receptor beta chains below, sequenced in a study of control samples from healthy donors and cancer patients. The table came from immunoSEQ multiplex PCR; TCRdb's copy has only in-frame clones and leaves some out. Among over 200,000 clones listed, around 80% were seen once. What was sequenced was PBMCs. The receptors stem from a woman between 55 and 75 years old with lung cancer.

Details on this clone: One junction end does not reproduce the germline sequence, and a read error may be involved. The CDR3 sequence: CASRSVDYGYTF. The DNA of the CDR3 is TGTGCCAGCAGAAGTGTGGACTACGGCTACACCTTC. The J gene is TRBJ1-2, the V gene TRBV6-5; no reliable D call. From germline, CDR1 is MNHEY and CDR2 SVGAGI. There are 12 residues in the CDR3.

The chain links TRBV7-2 to TRBJ1-1, with unresolved D. V lost 3 bases and J lost 1, with 9 bases in between. The CDR3 length is 14 residues. The V gene's germline CDR1 is SGHTA and CDR2 FQGNSA. The CDR3 nucleotides are TGTGCCAGCAGCTTTCTCCCGTCGAACACTGAAGCTTTCTTT. Amino acid sequence: CASSFLPSNTEAFF.

This clone was counted a few times. V gene TRBV23-1 combines with J gene TRBJ1-1; D is unresolved. TRBV23-1 carries the ORF label, with uncertain function. The CDR3 contains 17 residues. Trimming stripped 4 bases from V and 3 bases from J, with 21 bases between. CDR3: CASSPNFGGRGYTEAFF. In DNA form, the CDR3 reads TGCGCCAGCAGTCCTAACTTTGGTGGCCGAGGATACACTGAAGCTTTCTTT.

This clone was detected only once. The chain uses TRBV6-6 and TRBJ1-5; the D gene is possibly TRBD1 (6 bases). This CDR3 spans 13 amino acids. Germline V gene data show CDR1 as MNHNY and CDR2 as SVGAGI (reference sequence). Trimming pared 10 bases from V and 7 bases from J, leaving 17 bases between. This CDR3 reads CATTTQGVQPQHF. The CDR3 DNA sequence: TGTGCCACCACGACACAGGGCGTACAGCCCCAGCATTTT.

The chain combines TRBV19 with TRBJ2-2; D unclear. Trimming removed 11 bases at V and 7 bases at J, with 14 bases between. Germline V gene lookup returns CDR1 LNHDA and CDR2 SQIVND (reference sequence). The CDR3 totals 12 residues. CDR3 nucleotides: TGTGCCGGCGTTCGAAAGGTCGGGGAGCTGTTTTTT. This gives the protein CAGVRKVGELFF.

The V gene is TRBV9, the J gene TRBJ2-2; D unclear. Trimming shortened V by 0 bases and J by 4 bases, and 7 bases separated the two germline ends. CDR1 is SGDLS and CDR2 is YYNGEE in the germline V gene. CDR3 length: 14 residues. The CDR3: CASSVDVLTGELFF. The CDR3 bases are TGTGCCAGCAGCGTAGACGTCCTCACCGGGGAGCTGTTTTTT.

The chain couples TRBV5-1 to TRBJ2-7, with D perhaps matching TRBD1 or TRBD2 (5 bases each). V lost 2 bases and J lost 5, with 17 bases in between. Germline assignment: CDR1 SGHRS and CDR2 YFSETQ. This CDR3 is built from 15 residues. The CDR3 sequence is CASSFEGYPSDEQYF. In nucleotides, the CDR3 is TGCGCCAGCAGCTTCGAGGGGTACCCCTCAGACGAGCAGTACTTC.

The chain employs TRBV19 and TRBJ1-2; D might be TRBD1 (5 bases). Trimming took 3 bases from V and 4 from J, leaving 12 bases between them. Germline loops: CDR1 LNHDA, CDR2 SQIVND (reference sequence). CDR3 length: 14 amino acids. The DNA of the CDR3 is TGTGCCAGTAGTATCGAGACAGCTCTCTATGGCTACACCTTC. Protein product: CASSIETALYGYTF.

This sequence joins TRBV11-2 and TRBJ2-7; 8 bases match TRBD2. The CDR3 has 15 amino acids. V gave up 3 bases and J gave up 4 bases; unmatched junction bases: 8. Germline CDR1 reads SGHAT; CDR2 reads FQNNGV. For the CDR3, the DNA is TGTGCCAGCAGCTTCCAAGCGGGAGCAGGTTACGAGCAGTACTTC. Its translation is CASSFQAGAGYEQYF.

The chain links TRBV27 to TRBJ2-2; D uncertain. CDR3 length: 14 residues. V was cut by 3 bases and J by 2 bases, with 7 bases left in between. Germline V CDR1 and CDR2: MNHEY, SMNVEV (reference sequence). The CDR3 here is CASSFGRNTGELFF. For the CDR3, the DNA is TGTGCCAGCAGTTTTGGTCGTAACACCGGGGAGCTGTTTTTT.

The chain combines TRBV11-3 with TRBJ2-5, with unresolved D. The CDR3 length is 13 residues. V was trimmed by 1 base and J by 4 bases, leaving 7 bases between them. CDR1 and CDR2 (germline): SGHNT, YENEEA. CDR3 protein: CASSLGAVETQYF. CDR3 in DNA: TGTGCCAGCAGCTTAGGGGCTGTAGAGACCCAGTACTTC.

The chain carries TRBV5-1 and TRBJ2-7; TRBD1 matches at 8 bases. V was clipped by 9 bases and J by 5 bases; unmatched bases: 13. Per the germline V gene, CDR1 is SGHRS and CDR2 is YFSETQ. The CDR3 has 14 residues. DNA for the CDR3: TGCGCCACCAGTGTACAGGGGACAGGCGACGAGCAGTACTTC. Its translation is CATSVQGTGDEQYF.

This chain links TRBV28 with TRBJ2-7, with 11 positions matching TRBD2. J lost 5 bases, V lost 6 bases, and 12 bases had no gene match. The CDR3 runs 16 residues. Germline assignment: CDR1 MDHEN and CDR2 SYDVKM. DNA of the CDR3: TGTGCCAGCAGCCGGCCCGGGACTAGCGGAAAGAACGAGCAGTACTTC. This codes for CASSRPGTSGKNEQYF.

The genes are TRBV11-2 and TRBJ1-1, with D unclear. CDR1 is SGHAT, CDR2 FQNNGV, per germline. The CDR3 is 15 residues long. V was cut by 1 base and J by 6 bases, with 15 bases left in between. CDR3 DNA sequence: TGTGCCAGCAGCTTAGGGGCAAGGCACCAGCCTGAAGCTTTCTTT. Its protein is CASSLGARHQPEAFF.

The sample holds a few counts of this clone. V gene TRBV19 combines with J gene TRBJ1-1; D is unresolved. The V gene's germline CDR1 is LNHDA and CDR2 SQIVND (reference sequence). V lost 9 bases and J 0 bases, leaving 11 bases between the germline ends. This CDR3 is 13 amino acids long. In nucleotides, the CDR3 is TGTGCCAGCTCGGACTTGATGAACACTGAAGCTTTCTTT. Residues: CASSDLMNTEAFF.

The chain recombines TRBV5-1 with TRBJ2-3; 7 bases agree with TRBD2. This CDR3 is built from 14 residues. Germline CDR1 SGHRS, CDR2 YFSETQ. J gave up 10 bases and V 4 bases, and 12 bases lay outside the gene matches. The CDR3 DNA sequence: TGCGCCAGCAGCCCTAGGTCCAGCGGGATTGCGCAGTATTTT. It specifies CASSPRSSGIAQYF. Based on the CDR3 plus reference TRBV5-1 and TRBJ2-3, the full variable domain is KAGVTQTPRYLIKTRGQQVTLSCSPISGHRSVSWYQQTPGQGLQFLFEYFSETQRNKGNFPGRFSGRQFSNSRSEMNVSTLELGDSALYLCASSPRSSGIAQYFGPGTRLTVL.

V usage is TRBV28 and J usage is TRBJ2-3, with TRBD2 identical over 7 bases. Germline trimming cut 2 bases from V and 4 bases from J; bases unmatched to any gene: 12. Germline V gives CDR1 MDHEN, CDR2 SYDVKM. The CDR3 has 17 amino acids. CDR3 region: CASSLNPTERDPDTQYF. The DNA for the CDR3 is TGTGCCAGCAGTTTAAACCCCACCGAGCGGGATCCAGATACGCAGTATTTT.

V gene TRBV13 combines with J gene TRBJ1-1; unclear D gene. The CDR3 sequence is 13 residues long. Germline-derived CDR1 and CDR2 are PRHDT and FYEKMQ (reference sequence). Trimming pared 3 bases from V and 4 bases from J, leaving 9 bases between. CDR3 in DNA: TGTGCCAGCAGCTTTTCACGTTTCACTGAAGCTTTCTTT. Amino acid sequence: CASSFSRFTEAFF.

V usage is TRBV2 and J usage is TRBJ1-5; D unclear. Trimming cost V 0 bases and J 5 bases, with 8 bases left between them. The CDR3 covers 14 residues. Germline loops: CDR1 SNHLY, CDR2 FYNNEI. The CDR3 DNA follows: TGTGCCAGCAGTGAAGCAGGCAGGCATCAGCCCCAGCATTTT. Translating gives CASSEAGRHQPQHF.

The chain recombines TRBV9 with TRBJ2-5, with 8 bases that match TRBD1. Trimming removed 0 bases from V and 1 base from J; junction bases left unmatched: 5. This CDR3 is 16 amino acids long. Germline CDR1 SGDLS, CDR2 YYNGEE. The chain's CDR3 is CASSVGPGTGQETQYF. DNA for the CDR3: TGTGCCAGCAGCGTAGGGCCGGGGACAGGCCAAGAGACCCAGTACTTC. Full variable domain (remainder filled in from reference TRBV9 and TRBJ2-5): DSGVTQTPKHLITATGQRVTLRCSPRSGDLSVYWYQQSLDQGLQFLIQYYNGEERAKGNILERFSAQQFPDLHSELNLSSLELGDSALYFCASSVGPGTGQETQYFGPGTRLLVL.

The J gene is TRBJ1-1, the V gene TRBV7-8; tentative D call: TRBD1 (6 bases). Trimming left V 0 bases short and J 4 bases short, with 12 bases between. Germline CDR1 is SGHVS and CDR2 is FQNEAQ. The CDR3 contains 15 residues. CDR3 in amino acids: CASSLAPGASTEAFF. The CDR3 DNA reads TGTGCCAGCAGCTTAGCGCCAGGGGCTAGCACTGAAGCTTTCTTT.